Sequencing of this T cell receptor (beta chain) was carried out in a study of cytomegalovirus exposure and HLA in healthy donors. Findings of the study overall: Earlier results showed most TCR beta V segments being productive about 87% or about 30% of the time. Common viral pathogens (according to a later analysis) appeared linked to several of the most significant clusters. With later analysis, a missense DCLRE1C variant became linked to TCR beta V- and J-gene trimming. Through in vitro validation, three CMV-associated chains were shown to be specific for CMV antigens.

V gave up 1 base and J gave up 2 bases, with 15 bases separating them. CDR1 is LGHNA and CDR2 is YSLEER in the germline V gene. The CDR3 contains 16 residues. PCR was performed using 60 Vbeta and 13 Jbeta primers. Profiled with immunoSEQ multiplex PCR; TCRdb holds only in-frame clones, not every one. The sample lists about 43,000 clones; 51% were seen once. Notes on this clone: Its antigen remains unknown.

Specimen: PBMCs. The gene calls are TRBV4-3 and TRBJ2-7, with D tentatively TRBD2 (6 bases). This sequence originates from a man between 60 and 75 years old in good health and CMV-seronegative. The CDR3 is CASSQGRGGTTYEQYF. The CDR3 nucleotides read TGCGCCAGCAGCCAAGGGCGGGGCGGAACAACCTACGAGCAGTACTTC.